The 27 T cell receptor beta chains in this list originate from one sample, sequenced in a study of blood T cell repertoires in COVID-19. Clones were read by immunoSEQ multiplex PCR, and TCRdb kept only the in-frame ones, dropping some. The data contain roughly 170,000 clones, around 85% of them singletons. Material: peripheral blood. The receptors derive from a man aged 55 to 70 who had recovered from COVID-19.

The CDR3 here is CASIIQGPNSPLHF. Written as DNA, the CDR3 is TGTGCCAGCATCATCCAGGGCCCGAATTCACCCCTCCACTTT. V usage is TRBV2 and J usage is TRBJ1-6, with D possibly matching TRBD1 (5 bases). Germline V CDR1 and CDR2: SNHLY, FYNNEI. V lost 7 bases, J lost 7 bases, and 14 bases lay in between. This CDR3 contains 14 residues.

The chain is built from TRBV4-1 and TRBJ1-2; 7 nucleotides agree with TRBD1. This CDR3 is 14 amino acids long. Per the germline V gene, CDR1 is MGHRA and CDR2 is YSYEKL. The V segment lost 4 bases and the J segment 4 bases; nucleotides outside the gene matches: 6. CDR3: CASSPEGQVYGYTF. For the CDR3, the DNA is TGCGCCAGCAGCCCCGAAGGACAGGTCTATGGCTACACCTTC.

This chain links TRBV5-4 with TRBJ2-5; 9 bases line up with TRBD2. V was clipped by 0 bases and J by 9 bases; unmatched bases: 12. CDR1 SGHNT and CDR2 YYREEE come from the germline V gene (reference sequence). This CDR3 has 16 residues. The CDR3 here is CASSLARTSAPEAQYF. CDR3 DNA sequence: TGTGCCAGCAGCTTGGCCAGGACTAGCGCCCCTGAGGCCCAGTACTTC.

This chain uses TRBV9 with TRBJ1-1; no reliable D call. There are 15 residues in the CDR3. Looked up from germline, CDR1 is SGDLS and CDR2 is YYNGEE. V was shortened by 6 bases and J by 0 bases, with 15 bases between the two germline ends. CDR3 DNA sequence: TGTGCCAGCACCCCTTCACCACAAATGAACACTGAAGCTTTCTTT. Translating gives CASTPSPQMNTEAFF.

This chain connects TRBV19 to TRBJ1-1; D is unresolved. CDR1 and CDR2 (germline): LNHDA, SQIVND (reference sequence). V was pared by 7 bases and J by 0 bases, with 12 bases between. This CDR3 has 14 amino acids. The CDR3 here is CASTGLGMNTEAFF. CDR3 DNA: TGTGCCAGTACGGGGTTGGGGATGAACACTGAAGCTTTCTTT.

V and J are TRBV7-2 and TRBJ2-5; D call uncertain. The V end was cut by 2 bases, the J end by 6 bases, with 13 bases between. Germline V gene data show CDR1 as SGHTA and CDR2 as FQGNSA. The CDR3 is 14 residues long. The CDR3 sequence is CASSLPGPGQTQYF. The CDR3 DNA reads as TGTGCCAGCAGCTTACCGGGTCCTGGTCAGACCCAGTACTTC.

The gene calls are TRBV9 and TRBJ2-5; 10 bases agree with TRBD1. V lost 2 bases and J lost 3; bases outside the gene matches: 4. The germline V gene has CDR1 SGDLS and CDR2 YYNGEE. The CDR3 spans 15 residues. The CDR3 DNA reads as TGTGCCAGCAGCGTGGGACAGGGGACAGAAGAGACCCAGTACTTC. As protein: CASSVGQGTEETQYF. Supplemented by reference TRBV9 and TRBJ2-5, the full variable domain reads DSGVTQTPKHLITATGQRVTLRCSPRSGDLSVYWYQQSLDQGLQFLIQYYNGEERAKGNILERFSAQQFPDLHSELNLSSLELGDSALYFCASSVGQGTEETQYFGPGTRLLVL.

The CDR3: CASSWRPGDTQYF. CDR3 DNA sequence: TGTGCCAGCAGTTGGCGGCCCGGGGATACGCAGTATTTT. The gene calls are TRBV12-3 or TRBV12-4 and TRBJ2-3; no clear D gene. Trimming stripped 4 bases from V and 6 bases from J, with 11 bases between. The CDR3 has 13 residues.

The chain links TRBV18 to TRBJ1-2, with D maybe TRBD1 (5 bases). The length of the CDR3 is 14 residues. The V gene lost 6 bases and the J gene lost 0 bases, with 11 bases spanning the gap. Germline V gives CDR1 KGHSH, CDR2 LQKENI. As DNA, the CDR3 is TGTGCCAGCTCGAGTCAGGGCACTAACTATGGCTACACCTTC. It yields the protein CASSSQGTNYGYTF. Complete variable domain (other parts from reference TRBV18 and TRBJ1-2): NAGVMQNPRHLVRRRGQEARLRCSPMKGHSHVYWYRQLPEEGLKFMVYLQKENIIDESGMPKERFSAEFPKEGPSILRIQQVVRGDSAAYFCASSSQGTNYGYTFGSGTRLTVV.

This chain joins TRBV25-1 and TRBJ1-5, with D unresolved. CDR1 is MGHDK and CDR2 is SYGVNS in the germline V gene. The CDR3 totals 16 residues. V lost 2 bases, J lost 0 bases, and 11 bases lay in between. The CDR3 region is CASSEAGFYSNQPQHF. CDR3 coding DNA: TGTGCCAGCAGTGAAGCGGGGTTTTATAGCAATCAGCCCCAGCATTTT.

The sample holds one count of this clone. The rearrangement uses TRBV6-5 and TRBJ1-1; D may be TRBD1 (6 bases). V dropped 2 bases and J dropped 9 bases, with 16 bases sitting between them. The CDR3 runs to 14 residues. Germline CDR1 MNHEY, CDR2 SVGAGI. CDR3 residues: CASSYPGGGGQAFF. DNA for the CDR3: TGTGCCAGCAGTTACCCCGGGGGAGGGGGGCAAGCTTTCTTT.

This chain joins TRBV28 and TRBJ2-5, with 12 bases identical to TRBD2. The ends lost 3 bases at V and 3 bases at J; junction bases unmatched: 5. The CDR3 runs to 16 residues. Germline CDR1 is MDHEN and CDR2 is SYDVKM. The CDR3 DNA sequence: TGTGCCAGCAGTTTCCAGACTAGCGGGGGAGAAGAGACCCAGTACTTC. Translating it yields CASSFQTSGGEETQYF.

This chain joins TRBV5-1 and TRBJ1-6; 8 nucleotides match TRBD1. This CDR3 spans 16 amino acids. Germline CDR1 is SGHRS and CDR2 is YFSETQ. V trimming: 4 bases; J trimming: 8 bases; junction bases outside the gene matches: 11. This chain's CDR3 is CASSLQPGQEDSPLHF. CDR3 nucleotides: TGCGCCAGCAGCCTCCAACCGGGACAGGAAGATTCACCCCTCCACTTT.

The chain recombines TRBV7-3 with TRBJ1-1, with D hard to call. Germline loops: CDR1 SGHTA, CDR2 FQGTGA. The CDR3 has 15 amino acids. Between the trimmed V and J ends, which lost 1 base and 3 bases, there was a span of 12 bases. The CDR3: CASSLIRVGDTEAFF. The CDR3 DNA reads TGTGCCAGCAGCTTAATACGGGTAGGCGACACTGAAGCTTTCTTT.

The genes are TRBV7-2 and TRBJ2-7; 8 bases are a match to TRBD2. The CDR3 runs 15 residues. Germline loops: CDR1 SGHTA, CDR2 FQGNSA. The junction had 5 bases not matched to a gene; V was cut back by 1 base and J by 3 bases. The DNA of the CDR3 is TGTGCCAGCAGCTTAGGCGGCGGGGGGCACTACGAGCAGTACTTC. Translation gives CASSLGGGGHYEQYF.

The chain joins TRBV14 to TRBJ1-1; 8 bases align to TRBD1. The trim removed 7 bases at V and 7 bases at J, leaving 17 bases unmatched. The CDR3 length is 16 residues. Germline values: CDR1 SGHDN, CDR2 FVKESK. Here the CDR3 reads CASMPTIGQGFNEAFF. The CDR3 DNA reads as TGTGCCAGCATGCCTACCATTGGACAGGGATTCAATGAAGCTTTCTTT.

The chain joins TRBV19 to TRBJ2-7; D may be TRBD1 (7 bases). The CDR3 spans 16 residues. Germline V gene data show CDR1 as LNHDA and CDR2 as SQIVND (reference sequence). V lost 2 bases and J 5 bases, leaving 19 bases between the germline ends. The CDR3 DNA reads TGTGCCAGTAGTATAAGTTCGGAGGGGGCTACGAACGAGCAGTACTTC. Residues: CASSISSEGATNEQYF.

This sequence joins TRBV9 and TRBJ1-2; 9 positions agree with TRBD1. J lost 4 bases, V lost 4 bases, and 14 bases had no gene match. The length of the CDR3 is 17 residues. Germline CDR1 is SGDLS and CDR2 is YYNGEE. The CDR3 DNA reads TGTGCCAGCAGCCCCTCCTTCCGACAGGGGGGGACCTATGGCTACACCTTC. Residues: CASSPSFRQGGTYGYTF.

The V call is TRBV7-3, the J call TRBJ1-1; unclear D gene. V was trimmed by 0 bases and J by 1 base, leaving 9 bases between them. CDR1 is SGHTA and CDR2 is FQGTGA in the germline V gene. The CDR3 totals 15 residues. Here the CDR3 DNA reads TGTGCCAGCAGCTTAACACCGACTTGGAACACTGAAGCTTTCTTT. Translation: CASSLTPTWNTEAFF.

The chain uses TRBV7-8 and TRBJ2-1; tentatively, D is TRBD1 (6 bases). Germline-derived CDR1 and CDR2 are SGHVS and FQNEAQ. The CDR3 covers 14 residues. The V gene lost 2 bases and the J gene lost 5 bases, with 10 bases spanning the gap. The CDR3 loop is CASSLSNRDNEQFF. In DNA, the CDR3 is TGTGCCAGCAGCTTAAGTAACAGGGACAATGAGCAGTTCTTC.

CDR3 DNA: TGTGCCAGCAGTCGTGACAGGGGCGACTATGGCTACACCTTC. Translation: CASSRDRGDYGYTF. V gene TRBV6-5 combines with J gene TRBJ1-2, with 8 nucleotides matching TRBD1. V lost 5 bases to trimming and J lost 3 bases; unmatched junction nucleotides: 5. Germline V gene sequence: CDR1 MNHEY, CDR2 SVGAGI. The CDR3 is 14 residues long.

The chain links TRBV7-9 to TRBJ1-5, with 9 bases aligning to TRBD1. V lost 4 bases to trimming and J lost 11 bases; unmatched junction nucleotides: 9. CDR3 length: 14 residues. Germline-derived CDR1 and CDR2 are SEHNR and FQNEAQ (reference sequence). The CDR3 sequence is CASSSTGGTLAQHF. The CDR3 DNA reads TGTGCCAGCAGCTCTACAGGGGGCACTCTGGCCCAGCATTTT.

The V gene is TRBV7-2, the J gene TRBJ2-3; 7 bases are a match to TRBD2. This CDR3 contains 15 residues. With V trimmed by 10 bases and J by 2 bases, 12 bases remained unmatched. Germline CDR1 reads SGHTA; CDR2 reads FQGNSA. CDR3 in DNA: TGTGCCACCAACAGTGTCGGGGGGAACACAGATACGCAGTATTTT. Protein product: CATNSVGGNTDTQYF.

The gene calls are TRBV7-6 and TRBJ2-7, with 8 bases lining up with TRBD1. After removal of 1 base from V and 4 bases from J, the junction contained 0 bases not matched to a gene. Looked up from germline, CDR1 is SGHVS and CDR2 is FNYEAQ. The CDR3 runs 13 residues. The CDR3 DNA reads TGTGCCAGCAGCTTAGGGACAGGGTACGAGCAGTACTTC. It yields the protein CASSLGTGYEQYF.

The J gene is TRBJ1-2, the V gene TRBV10-3, with D perhaps TRBD1 (5 bases). CDR1 and CDR2 (germline): ENHRY, SYGVKD. The V and J ends lost 0 bases and 6 bases respectively, with 14 bases between them. This CDR3 has 15 residues. The CDR3 reads CAISESRGVENGYTF. As DNA, the CDR3 is TGTGCCATCAGTGAGTCGCGGGGGGTGGAAAATGGCTACACCTTC.

The rearrangement joins TRBV29-1 to TRBJ2-7; D possibly corresponds to TRBD1 (5 bases). Germline assignment: CDR1 SQVTM and CDR2 ANQGSEA. V lost 5 bases, J lost 4 bases, and 12 bases lay in between. The CDR3 loop spans 12 amino acids. The CDR3 DNA sequence: TGCAGCGTTTCCCCGCAGGGATACGAGCAGTACTTC. Its protein product is CSVSPQGYEQYF.

This chain joins TRBV5-5 and TRBJ1-2; the match to TRBD1 covers 7 bases. CDR3 length: 13 amino acids. V lost 7 bases and J lost 2; bases outside the gene matches: 5. Germline CDR1 reads SGHKS; CDR2 reads YYEKEE (reference sequence). CDR3 sequence: CASLPGQNYGYTF. As DNA, the CDR3 is TGTGCCAGCCTCCCGGGACAGAACTATGGCTACACCTTC.